The clone carrying this T cell receptor (beta chain) was counted many times. The target antigen is unknown. Building of the TCR beta libraries involved iRepertoire HTBI primers and Arm-PCR of CDR3 regions. TCRdb re-called the multiplex PCR reads through MiXCR, storing one row per CDR3 protein. This table has more than 450,000 distinct CDR3 sequences, 12% appearing once. This record comes from a study of regulatory T cells in long-lasting Graves disease. Study results and limitations: Persistent-disease Graves' patients showed less TCR diversity than new cases.

This CDR3 contains 18 residues. The V gene's germline CDR1 is PRHDT and CDR2 FYEKMQ (reference sequence). Trimming cost V 3 bases and J 0 bases; bases outside gene matches: 9. Time point given: newly diagnosed GD, antithyroid drugs for less than 3 months. Following extraction of RNA from PBMCs, that RNA was used to make the TCR library. This same sample was also part of a study on T cells in Graves' hyperthyroidism and ophthalmopathy. This second study says: TCR CDR3 regions were first amplified by RT-PCR with HTBI primers. Onset of ophthalmopathy came a median 6.5 months after the model predicted it.

The J gene is TRBJ2-4, the V gene TRBV13, with TRBD2 identical over 9 bases. The sequenced sample was peripheral blood mononuclear cells (PBMCs), obtained at new diagnosis, from a patient treated with antithyroid drugs. The TCR comes from a woman aged 25 to 39 with Graves disease. The CDR3: CASSFRLADGLAKNIQYF. The CDR3 nucleotides are TGTGCCAGCAGCTTCCGACTAGCGGATGGGTTAGCCAAAAACATTCAGTACTTC.